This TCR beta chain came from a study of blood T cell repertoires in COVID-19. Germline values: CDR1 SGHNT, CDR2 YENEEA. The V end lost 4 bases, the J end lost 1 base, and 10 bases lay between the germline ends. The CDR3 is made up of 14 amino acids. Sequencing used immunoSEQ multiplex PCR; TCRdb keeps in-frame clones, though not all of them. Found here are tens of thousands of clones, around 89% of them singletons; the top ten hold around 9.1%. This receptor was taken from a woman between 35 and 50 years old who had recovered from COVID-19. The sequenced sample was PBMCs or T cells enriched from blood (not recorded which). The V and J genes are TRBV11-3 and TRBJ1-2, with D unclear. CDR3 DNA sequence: TGTGCCAGCAGCTCCAAGACTGGTAACTATGGCTACACCTTC. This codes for CASSSKTGNYGYTF. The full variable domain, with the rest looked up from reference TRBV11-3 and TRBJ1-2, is EAGVVQSPRYKIIEKKQPVAFWCNPISGHNTLYWYLQNLGQGPELLIRYENEEAVDDSQLPKDRFSAERLKGVDSTLKIQPAELGDSAVYLCASSSKTGNYGYTFGSGTRLTVV.